This record concerns one TCR beta chain sequence. The clone's antigen remains unknown. No base-level quality is on record; no much larger clone is a single base apart. TCR cDNA was synthesized by 5'RACE template switching, which introduced a universal primer site and unique molecular identifiers. Priming of cDNA synthesis was performed from both the TCR alpha and TCR beta constant segments. Library amplification involved two PCR steps, and the second step added sample barcodes and sequencing adapters. Sequencing of the libraries was done on either Illumina HiSeq 2500 (2x100 bp) or NovaSeq (2x150 bp). Under the source paper's analysis protocol: MIGEC handled demultiplexing of reads and collapsing into UMI consensus sequences, while MiXCR performed V(D)J alignment. Using edgeR on replicate PBMC samples, clonotypes were called vaccine-responding if FDR was below 0.01 and the log2 fold change was above 5 up to day 15. Each bulk clonotype was labeled CD4 or CD8 based on which sequenced repertoire, CD4 or CD8, contained the clonotype at higher abundance. TCRdb reprocessing: public reads trimmed at Q25 with fastp, clones called with MiXCR, in-frame beta chains kept. Each entry is one CDR3 protein sequence, shown with its most common DNA and genes. For this entry, the V and J calls and clone size follow TCRdb and not the study's own pipeline. The sample table records nearly 550,000 distinct CDR3 sequences; 15% to 20% of these occur just once. The ten largest account for 14% of the sample.

This entry belongs to a study of T cells after yellow fever vaccination (dated by TCRdb to about 2019). A note on the overall study: Libraries from fractions with low cell numbers were prepared with the SMART-Seq v4 Ultra Low Input RNA kit. The cohort comprised two healthy male donors, one aged 18 to 30 and one aged 30 to 40 years. Bulk TCR alpha and beta repertoires were sequenced longitudinally to track T-cell clones before and after primary and booster YFV17D yellow fever vaccination. Blood samples were taken at several timepoints before and after primary and secondary immunization, and bulk PBMC replicates and cell subsets were isolated. Here is what the overall study found, with its caveats: The secondary T-cell response was found to be weaker but faster than the primary response, with a peak reached on day 5 rather than on day 15. A small share of clonotypes was detected in both CD4 and CD8 compartments, with the overlap likely arising from convergent recombination. Computational filtering was needed because FACS-sorted repertoires could contain abundant contaminating clonotypes from the bulk population. Most clones expanded after primary vaccination were re-detected after the booster (almost 98% of CD4 and around 88% of CD8), suggesting broad memory maintenance. Only a couple of donors were included in the study, so the extent to which the findings can be generalized is limited.

This specimen's treatment or condition label, per the study, means: live attenuated yellow fever vaccine strain. Two biological replicates of bulk PBMCs were collected at each blood-draw timepoint. PBMCs were isolated from peripheral blood using a standard Ficoll-Paque protocol. TriZol was used to extract RNA from bulk PBMCs, CD4 and CD8 fractions, and dextramer-positive and dextramer-negative fractions. This TCR was sampled from a man younger than 45 who received the YFV17D yellow fever vaccine. The sample in question was PBMCs, obtained 15 days after the yellow fever booster vaccination.

The encoded CDR3 is CASSERGPSTDTQYF. The DNA sequence reads TGTGCCAGCAGTGAACGGGGACCCAGCACAGATACGCAGTATTTT. Recombination connected TRBV2 to TRBJ2-3; the D assignment is uncertain and may be TRBD1 or TRBD2, with 5 bases supporting each. From the cysteine through the phenylalanine, the CDR3 covers 15 amino acids. Only the CDR3 region is kept as DNA, spanning 45 bases read in frame from base 1. Taken from the germline V gene, the CDR1 and CDR2 loops are SNHLY and FYNNEI. Trimming at the junction amounts to 2 bases on V and 0 bases on J, and the germline ends lie 9 bases apart.